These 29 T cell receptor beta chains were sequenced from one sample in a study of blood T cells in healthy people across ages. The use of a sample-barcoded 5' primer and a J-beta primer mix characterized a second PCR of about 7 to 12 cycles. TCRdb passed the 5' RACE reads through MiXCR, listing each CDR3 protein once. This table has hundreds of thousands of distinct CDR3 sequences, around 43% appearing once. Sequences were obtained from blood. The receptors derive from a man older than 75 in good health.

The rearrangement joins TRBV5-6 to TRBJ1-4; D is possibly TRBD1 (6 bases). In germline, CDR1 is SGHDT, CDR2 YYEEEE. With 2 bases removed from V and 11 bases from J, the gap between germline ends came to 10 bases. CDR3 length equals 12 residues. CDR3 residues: CASSLTDRKLFF. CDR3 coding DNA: TGTGCCAGCAGCTTAACAGACAGGAAACTGTTTTTT.

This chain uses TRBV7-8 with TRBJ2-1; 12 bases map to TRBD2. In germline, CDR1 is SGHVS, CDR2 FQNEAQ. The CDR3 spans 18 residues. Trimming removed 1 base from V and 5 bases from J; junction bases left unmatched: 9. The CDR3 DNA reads TGTGCCAGCAGCTTAGTGCCCGGGACTAGCGGGCAAGACAATGAGCAGTTCTTC. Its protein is CASSLVPGTSGQDNEQFF.

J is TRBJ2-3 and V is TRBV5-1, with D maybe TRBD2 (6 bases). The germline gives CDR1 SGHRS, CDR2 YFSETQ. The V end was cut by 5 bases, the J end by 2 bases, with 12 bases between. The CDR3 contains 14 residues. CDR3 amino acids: CASREGWDTDTQYF. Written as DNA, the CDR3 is TGCGCCAGCAGGGAGGGATGGGACACAGATACGCAGTATTTT.

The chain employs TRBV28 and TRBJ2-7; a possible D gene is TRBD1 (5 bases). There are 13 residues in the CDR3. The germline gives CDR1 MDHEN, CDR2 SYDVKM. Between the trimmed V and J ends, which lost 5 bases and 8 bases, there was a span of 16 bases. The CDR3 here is CASSANDRRKQYF. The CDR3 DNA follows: TGTGCCAGCAGTGCCAACGACAGACGCAAGCAGTACTTC. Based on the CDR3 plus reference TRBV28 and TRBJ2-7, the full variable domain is DVKVTQSSRYLVKRTGEKVFLECVQDMDHENMFWYRQDPGLGLRLIYFSYDVKMKEKGDIPEGYSVSREKKERFSLILESASTNQTSMYLCASSANDRRKQYFGPGTRLTVT.

The CDR3 here is CASSSQRTGSDEKLFF. CDR3 bases: TGTGCCAGCAGCTCCCAAAGGACAGGGAGTGATGAAAAACTGTTTTTT. The gene calls are TRBV11-2 and TRBJ1-4; 8 nucleotides line up with TRBD1. With 4 bases clipped from V and 6 bases from J, the junction kept 10 bases outside the gene matches. Germline V gene sequence: CDR1 SGHAT, CDR2 FQNNGV. This CDR3 comprises 16 residues.

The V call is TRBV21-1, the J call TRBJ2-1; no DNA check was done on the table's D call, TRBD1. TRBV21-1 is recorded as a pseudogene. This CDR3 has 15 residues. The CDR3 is CTSSTGQGSINEQFF. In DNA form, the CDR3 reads TGTACCAGCAGCACGGGACAGGGGTCTATTAATGAGCAGTTCTTC.

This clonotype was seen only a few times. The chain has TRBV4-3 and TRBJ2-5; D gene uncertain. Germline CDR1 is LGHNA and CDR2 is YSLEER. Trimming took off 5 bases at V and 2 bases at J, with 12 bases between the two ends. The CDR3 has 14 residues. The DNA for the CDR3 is TGCGCCAGCAGCGGTCAGCTCCTACAAGAGACCCAGTACTTC. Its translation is CASSGQLLQETQYF.

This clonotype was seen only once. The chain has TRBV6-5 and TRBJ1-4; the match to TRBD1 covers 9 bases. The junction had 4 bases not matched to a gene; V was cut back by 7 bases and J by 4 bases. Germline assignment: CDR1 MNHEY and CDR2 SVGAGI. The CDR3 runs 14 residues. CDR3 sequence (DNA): TGTGCCAGCAACGACAGGGGGGTTAATGAAAAACTGTTTTTT. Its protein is CASNDRGVNEKLFF.

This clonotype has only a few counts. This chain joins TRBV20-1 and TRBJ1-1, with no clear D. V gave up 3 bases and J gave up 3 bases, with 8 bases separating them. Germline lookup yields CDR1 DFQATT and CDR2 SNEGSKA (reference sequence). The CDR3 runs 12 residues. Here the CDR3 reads CSASNPDTEAFF. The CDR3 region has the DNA TGCAGTGCTAGTAATCCCGACACTGAAGCTTTCTTT.

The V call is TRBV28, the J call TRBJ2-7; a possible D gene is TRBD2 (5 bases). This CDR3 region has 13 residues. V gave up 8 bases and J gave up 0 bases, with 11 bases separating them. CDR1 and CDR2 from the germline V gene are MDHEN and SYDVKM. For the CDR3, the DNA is TGTGCCAGCGCCGAGCGGAGCTCCTACGAGCAGTACTTC. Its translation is CASAERSSYEQYF.

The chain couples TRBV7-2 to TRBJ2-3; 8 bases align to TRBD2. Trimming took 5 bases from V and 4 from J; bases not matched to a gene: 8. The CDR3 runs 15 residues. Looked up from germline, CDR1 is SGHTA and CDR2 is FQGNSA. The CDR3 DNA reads TGTGCCAGCAGCAAGTTCCGGGGGGGTGCAGATACGCAGTATTTT. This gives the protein CASSKFRGGADTQYF.

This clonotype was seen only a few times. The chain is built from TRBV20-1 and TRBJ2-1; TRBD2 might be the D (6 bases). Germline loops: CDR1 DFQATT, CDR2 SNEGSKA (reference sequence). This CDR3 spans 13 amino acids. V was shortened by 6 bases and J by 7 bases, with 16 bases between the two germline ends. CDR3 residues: CSAQRFAGNEQFF. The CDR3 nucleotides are TGCAGTGCCCAAAGATTCGCGGGGAATGAGCAGTTCTTC.

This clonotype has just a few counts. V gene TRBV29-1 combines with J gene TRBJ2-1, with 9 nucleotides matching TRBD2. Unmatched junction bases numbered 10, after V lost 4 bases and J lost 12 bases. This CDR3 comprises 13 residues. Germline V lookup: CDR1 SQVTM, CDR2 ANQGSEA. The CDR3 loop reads CSVAASGMIWQFF. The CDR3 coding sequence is TGCAGCGTTGCGGCTAGCGGGATGATTTGGCAGTTCTTC.

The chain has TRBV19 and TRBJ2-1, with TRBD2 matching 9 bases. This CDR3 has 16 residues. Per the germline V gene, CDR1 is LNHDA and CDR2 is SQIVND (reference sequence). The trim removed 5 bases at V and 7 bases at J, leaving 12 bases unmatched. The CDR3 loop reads CASSPLSSGRKNEQFF. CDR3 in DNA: TGTGCCAGTAGTCCCCTTTCCAGCGGGAGGAAAAATGAGCAGTTCTTC.

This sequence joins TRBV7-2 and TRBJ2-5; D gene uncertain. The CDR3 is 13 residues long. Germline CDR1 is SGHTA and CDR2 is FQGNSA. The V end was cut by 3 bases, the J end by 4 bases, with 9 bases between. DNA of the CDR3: TGTGCCAGCAGCTTTCAGCTCAGAGAGACCCAGTACTTC. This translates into CASSFQLRETQYF. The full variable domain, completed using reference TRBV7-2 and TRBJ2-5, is GAGVSQSPSNKVTEKGKDVELRCDPISGHTALYWYRQSLGQGLEFLIYFQGNSAPDKSGLPSDRFSAERTGGSVSTLTIQRTQQEDSAVYLCASSFQLRETQYFGPGTRLLVL.

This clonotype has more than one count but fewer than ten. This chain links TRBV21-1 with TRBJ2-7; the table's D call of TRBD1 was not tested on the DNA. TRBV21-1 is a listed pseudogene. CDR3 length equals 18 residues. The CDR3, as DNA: TGTGCCAGCAGCAAGCCCTGTGGTCGGGACAAGGCCTCCTACGAGCAGTACTTC. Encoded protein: CASSKPCGRDKASYEQYF.

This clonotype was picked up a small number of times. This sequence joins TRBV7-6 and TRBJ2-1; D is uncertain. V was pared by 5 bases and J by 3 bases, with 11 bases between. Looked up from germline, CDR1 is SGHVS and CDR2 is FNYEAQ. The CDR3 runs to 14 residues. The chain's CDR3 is CASSPNRDYNEQFF. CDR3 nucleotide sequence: TGTGCCAGCAGCCCGAACAGAGACTACAATGAGCAGTTCTTC.

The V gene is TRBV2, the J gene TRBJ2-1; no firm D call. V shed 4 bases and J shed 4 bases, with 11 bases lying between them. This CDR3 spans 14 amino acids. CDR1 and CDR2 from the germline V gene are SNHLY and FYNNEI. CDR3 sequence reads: CASSGQYGYNEQFF. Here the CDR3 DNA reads TGTGCCAGCAGTGGGCAGTATGGGTACAATGAGCAGTTCTTC.

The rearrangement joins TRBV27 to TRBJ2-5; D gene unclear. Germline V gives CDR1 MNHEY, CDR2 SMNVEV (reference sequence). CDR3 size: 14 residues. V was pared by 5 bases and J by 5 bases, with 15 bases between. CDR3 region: CASSVDGVRETQYF. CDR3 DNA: TGTGCCAGCAGTGTGGACGGCGTCAGGGAGACCCAGTACTTC.

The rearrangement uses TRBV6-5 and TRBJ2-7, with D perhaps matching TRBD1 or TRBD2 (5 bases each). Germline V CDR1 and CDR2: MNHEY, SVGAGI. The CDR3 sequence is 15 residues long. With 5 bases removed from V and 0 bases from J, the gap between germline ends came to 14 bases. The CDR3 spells CASSQPGRSSYEQYF. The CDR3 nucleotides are TGTGCCAGCAGTCAACCGGGACGGAGCTCCTACGAGCAGTACTTC.

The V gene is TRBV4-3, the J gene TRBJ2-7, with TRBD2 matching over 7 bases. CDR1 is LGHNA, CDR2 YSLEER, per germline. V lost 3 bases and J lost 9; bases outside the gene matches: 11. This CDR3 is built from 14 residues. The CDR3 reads CASSQSSSGTGQYF. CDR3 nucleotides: TGCGCCAGCAGCCAGTCTTCGAGCGGGACGGGGCAGTACTTC.

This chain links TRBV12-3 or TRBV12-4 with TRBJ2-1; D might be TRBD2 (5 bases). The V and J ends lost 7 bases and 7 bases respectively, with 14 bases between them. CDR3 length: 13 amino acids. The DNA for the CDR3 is TGTGCCAGCATCCTCGGGATGAAGAATGAGCAGTTCTTC. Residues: CASILGMKNEQFF.

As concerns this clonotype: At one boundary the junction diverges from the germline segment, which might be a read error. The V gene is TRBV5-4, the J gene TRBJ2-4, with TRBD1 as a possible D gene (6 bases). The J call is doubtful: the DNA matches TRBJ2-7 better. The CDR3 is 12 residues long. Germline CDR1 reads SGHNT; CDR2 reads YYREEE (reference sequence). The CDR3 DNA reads TGTGTCAGCAGCCAGGACAGCTACGAGCAGTACTTC. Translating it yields CVSSQDSYEQYF.

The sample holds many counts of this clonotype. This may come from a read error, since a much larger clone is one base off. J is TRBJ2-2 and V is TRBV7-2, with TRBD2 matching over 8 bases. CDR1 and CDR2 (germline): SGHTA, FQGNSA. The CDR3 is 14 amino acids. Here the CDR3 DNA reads TGTGCCAGCAGCGTAGCGGGATCCACCGGGGAGCTGTTTTTT. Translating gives CASSVAGSTGELFF. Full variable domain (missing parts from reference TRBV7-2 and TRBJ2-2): GAGVSQSPSNKVTEKGKDVELRCDPISGHTALYWYRQSLGQGLEFLIYFQGNSAPDKSGLPSDRFSAERTGGSVSTLTIQRTQQEDSAVYLCASSVAGSTGELFFGEGSRLTVL.

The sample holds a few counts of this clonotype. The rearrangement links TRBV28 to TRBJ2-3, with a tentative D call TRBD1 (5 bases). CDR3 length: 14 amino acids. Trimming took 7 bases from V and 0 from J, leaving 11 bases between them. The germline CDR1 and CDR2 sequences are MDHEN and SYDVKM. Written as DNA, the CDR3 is TGTGCCAGCATTCAGGGCTCTAGCACAGATACGCAGTATTTT. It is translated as CASIQGSSTDTQYF.

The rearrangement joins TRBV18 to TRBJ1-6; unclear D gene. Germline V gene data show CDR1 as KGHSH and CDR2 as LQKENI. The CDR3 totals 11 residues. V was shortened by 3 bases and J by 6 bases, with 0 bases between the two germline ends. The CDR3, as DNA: TGTGCCAGCTCACCTAATTCACCCCTCCACTTT. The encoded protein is CASSPNSPLHF.

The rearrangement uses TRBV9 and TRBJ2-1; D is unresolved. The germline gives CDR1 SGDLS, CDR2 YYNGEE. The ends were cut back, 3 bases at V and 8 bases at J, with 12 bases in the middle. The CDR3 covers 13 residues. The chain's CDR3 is CASSATVVDEQFF. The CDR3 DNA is TGTGCCAGCAGCGCCACTGTTGTAGATGAGCAGTTCTTC.

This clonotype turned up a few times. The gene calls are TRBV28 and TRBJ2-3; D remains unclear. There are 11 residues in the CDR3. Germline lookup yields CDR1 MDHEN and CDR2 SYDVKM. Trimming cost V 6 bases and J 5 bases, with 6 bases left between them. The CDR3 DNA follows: TGTGCCAGCAGATGGGGAGATACGCAGTATTTT. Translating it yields CASRWGDTQYF.

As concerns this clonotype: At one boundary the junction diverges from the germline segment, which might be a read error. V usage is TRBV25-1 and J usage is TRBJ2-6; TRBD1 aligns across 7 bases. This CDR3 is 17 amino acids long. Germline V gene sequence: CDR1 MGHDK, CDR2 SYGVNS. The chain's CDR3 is CASSEYRGTSGANALTF. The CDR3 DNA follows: TGTGCCAGCAGTGAATACAGGGGGACCTCTGGGGCCAACGCCCTGACTTTC.